This TCR beta chain was observed in a study of T-cell memory formation after mild COVID-19. The V gene's germline CDR1 is MNHEY and CDR2 SVGAGI. The CDR3 runs 16 residues. V lost 4 bases and J lost 9, with 19 bases in between. Findings and limits, study-wide: The second-wave clones peaking on day 37 were not confirmed as SARS-CoV-2-specific. For contracting clones, CD4+ ones sat mainly in CM and EM, CD8+ in EMRA.

Only a few counts were recorded for this clonotype. Its matching antigen is unknown. TCRdb processed the 5' RACE reads anew with MiXCR; each CDR3 protein has one entry. Of 350,000 to 450,000 distinct CDR3 sequences in the sample, about 19% were seen once. Sequenced: PBMCs or a T cell subset sorted from them (not recorded which). V gene TRBV6-5 combines with J gene TRBJ1-6; perhaps TRBD1 as D (6 bases). The TCR comes from an adult woman who had mild COVID-19 (a few samples of this study predate the infection). Cell type and time point are not known. The CDR3 loop is CASSSQGHHLGSPLHF. The CDR3 DNA follows: TGTGCCAGCAGTTCACAGGGACACCACCTAGGTTCACCCCTCCACTTT.